A selection of T cell receptor beta chains follows, all from one sample in a study of CD4 T cells in relation to SARS-CoV-2 and coronaviruses. Measured with immunoSEQ multiplex PCR; TCRdb has only the in-frame clones, and not every one. In the table there are about 15,000 clones, roughly three quarters of which are singletons. Their recognized antigens are unknown. The sample taken for sequencing was CD4+ T cells from PBMCs, cultured in vitro. The receptor source for this set is a human donor in good health. The CDR3 runs from the conserved cysteine through the conserved F or W. D genes are given only for firm matches. Size values are once, few and many counts, or a class for expanded clones, and some rows have none.

J gene: TRBJ2-3; D gene: NA; clone size: once; V gene: TRBV6-5; CDR3 DNA: TGTGCCAGCAGTTGGGGTCGCGCAGATACGCAGTATTTT; CDR3 protein: CASSWGRADTQYF
J gene: TRBJ2-1; D gene: NA; clone size: NA; V gene: TRBV15; CDR3 DNA: TGTGCCACCAGCAGAGATGGAGAGGGGTCCCGCAATGAGCAGTTCTTC; CDR3 protein: CATSRDGEGSRNEQFF
J gene: TRBJ1-3; D gene: TRBD1; clone size: NA; V gene: TRBV5-1; CDR3 DNA: TGCGCCAGCAGCTTAACCGGGACAGGGTTTGGAAACACCATATATTTT; CDR3 protein: CASSLTGTGFGNTIYF
J gene: TRBJ1-5; D gene: NA; clone size: NA; V gene: TRBV5-1; CDR3 DNA: TGCGCCAGCAGCTTGGCCGGGGAGGGTAGGCCCCAGCATTTT; CDR3 protein: CASSLAGEGRPQHF
J gene: TRBJ2-1; D gene: TRBD1; clone size: NA; V gene: TRBV7-2; CDR3 DNA: TGTGCCAGCAGGCCCCCCGGGACAGGGGGCAATGAGCAGTTCTTC; CDR3 protein: CASRPPGTGGNEQFF
J gene: TRBJ2-7; D gene: TRBD2; clone size: NA; V gene: TRBV7-6; CDR3 DNA: TGTGCCAGCAGCTTAGGTGATAGCGGGAGGGCCGGCGAGCAGTACTTC; CDR3 protein: CASSLGDSGRAGEQYF
J gene: TRBJ2-7; D gene: TRBD2; clone size: NA; V gene: TRBV6-5; CDR3 DNA: TGTGCCAGCAGCCGAGCGGGAGTGCACTACGAGCAGTACTTC; CDR3 protein: CASSRAGVHYEQYF
J gene: TRBJ2-3; D gene: TRBD2; clone size: NA; V gene: TRBV7-3; CDR3 DNA: TGTGCCAGCAGCTTGACTAGCGGGAGCACAGATACGCAGTATTTT; CDR3 protein: CASSLTSGSTDTQYF
J gene: TRBJ2-7; D gene: TRBD1; clone size: NA; V gene: TRBV9; CDR3 DNA: TGTGCCAGCAGCGCATTAGGACAGGGCTACGAGCAGTACTTC; CDR3 protein: CASSALGQGYEQYF
J gene: TRBJ1-4; D gene: NA; clone size: NA; V gene: TRBV2; CDR3 DNA: TGTGCCAGCAGTGTAGGGGGGGGTTATGCAACTAATGAAAAACTGTTTTTT; CDR3 protein: CASSVGGGYATNEKLFF
J gene: TRBJ2-3; D gene: TRBD2; clone size: NA; V gene: TRBV2; CDR3 DNA: TGTGCCAGCACTCTATCTTGGGGACTAGCGGGAGGTGGGGGCACAGATACGCAGTATTTT; CDR3 protein: CASTLSWGLAGGGGTDTQYF
J gene: TRBJ1-3; D gene: NA; clone size: NA; V gene: TRBV6-1; CDR3 DNA: TGTGCCAGCAGTGAAGTCGGAAACACCATATATTTT; CDR3 protein: CASSEVGNTIYF
J gene: TRBJ1-1; D gene: NA; clone size: NA; V gene: TRBV4-1; CDR3 DNA: TGCGCCAGCAGCCTCGGGGAATACATGAACACTGAAGCTTTCTTT; CDR3 protein: CASSLGEYMNTEAFF
J gene: TRBJ1-3; D gene: NA; clone size: once; V gene: TRBV6-5; CDR3 DNA: TGTGCCAGCAGCCTTACCCGGACACCTGGAAACACCATATATTTT; CDR3 protein: CASSLTRTPGNTIYF
J gene: TRBJ2-5; D gene: TRBD2; clone size: NA; V gene: TRBV5-1; CDR3 DNA: TGCGCCAGCAGCCGTGGGACTAGTCTGGGCCAAGAGACCCAGTACTTC; CDR3 protein: CASSRGTSLGQETQYF
J gene: TRBJ1-2; D gene: TRBD1; clone size: NA; V gene: TRBV5-6; CDR3 DNA: TGTGCCAGCAGCTTGTACCCTCCAGGGGGTAATGGCTACACCTTC; CDR3 protein: CASSLYPPGGNGYTF
J gene: TRBJ2-1; D gene: TRBD2; clone size: few; V gene: TRBV7-9; CDR3 DNA: TGTGCCAGCAGCTTTACTAGCGGAGTCTACAATGAGCAGTTCTTC; CDR3 protein: CASSFTSGVYNEQFF
J gene: TRBJ1-2; D gene: NA; clone size: NA; V gene: TRBV7-9; CDR3 DNA: TGTGCCAGCAGCCTGACCCTGGGCGGCTACACCTTC; CDR3 protein: CASSLTLGGYTF
J gene: TRBJ1-1; D gene: NA; clone size: few; V gene: TRBV2; CDR3 DNA: TGTGCCAGCAAAATCAGCGGGCAGAACACTGAAGCTTTCTTT; CDR3 protein: CASKISGQNTEAFF
J gene: TRBJ1-1; D gene: TRBD1; clone size: NA; V gene: TRBV4-1; CDR3 DNA: TGCGCCAGCAGCGCCCCGACAGGGGCCACTGAAGCTTTCTTT; CDR3 protein: CASSAPTGATEAFF
J gene: TRBJ2-4; D gene: NA; clone size: NA; V gene: TRBV24-1; CDR3 DNA: TGTGCCACCAGTGATTATGGCGGAGATAAAAACATTCAGTACTTC; CDR3 protein: CATSDYGGDKNIQYF
J gene: TRBJ2-3; D gene: NA; clone size: NA; V gene: TRBV5-1; CDR3 DNA: TGCGCCAGCAGCTTGGCCTGGTCTGGAGATACGCAGTATTTT; CDR3 protein: CASSLAWSGDTQYF
J gene: TRBJ1-2; D gene: NA; clone size: NA; V gene: TRBV24-1; CDR3 DNA: TGTGCCACCCCATTGGGGGAGCCCCCTATGTGCTACACCTTC; CDR3 protein: CATPLGEPPMCYTF
J gene: TRBJ2-2; D gene: TRBD1; clone size: NA; V gene: TRBV12-3/TRBV12-4; CDR3 DNA: TGTGCCAGTCGGACAGGGAACACCGGGGAGCTGTTTTTT; CDR3 protein: CASRTGNTGELFF
J gene: TRBJ2-3; D gene: NA; clone size: NA; V gene: TRBV6-5; CDR3 DNA: TGTGCCAGCAGACCACTAGGCACAGATACGCAGTATTTT; CDR3 protein: CASRPLGTDTQYF
J gene: TRBJ1-1; D gene: NA; clone size: NA; V gene: TRBV30; CDR3 DNA: TGTGCCATGAACAGGGCTGGAGCGAGAACTGAAGCTTTCTTT; CDR3 protein: CAMNRAGARTEAFF
J gene: TRBJ2-1; D gene: NA; clone size: NA; V gene: TRBV5-1; CDR3 DNA: TGCGCCAGCAGCCCTGACGCAGGCTCCCTCCAGTTCTTC; CDR3 protein: CASSPDAGSLQFF
J gene: TRBJ1-2; D gene: TRBD1; clone size: NA; V gene: TRBV28; CDR3 DNA: TGTGCCAGCAGATTAGGGACAGGGGGATATGGCTACACCTTC; CDR3 protein: CASRLGTGGYGYTF
J gene: TRBJ2-5; D gene: TRBD2; clone size: large; V gene: TRBV18; CDR3 DNA: TGTGCCAGCTCACCTGGTAGCGGGAGCGGAGAGACCCAGTACTTC; CDR3 protein: CASSPGSGSGETQYF
J gene: TRBJ2-7; D gene: NA; clone size: NA; V gene: TRBV7-2; CDR3 DNA: TGTGCCAGCAGTGTGCTTCGGGGATCCTACGAGCAGTACTTC; CDR3 protein: CASSVLRGSYEQYF
J gene: TRBJ2-7; D gene: NA; clone size: few; V gene: TRBV3-1/TRBV3-2; CDR3 DNA: TGTGCCAGCAGCCAAGAAGGGGGGAGTACGGACGAGCAGTACTTC; CDR3 protein: CASSQEGGSTDEQYF
J gene: TRBJ1-2; D gene: NA; clone size: NA; V gene: TRBV27; CDR3 DNA: TGTGCCAGCAGTTTAACAGGTTACTATGGCTACACCTTC; CDR3 protein: CASSLTGYYGYTF
J gene: TRBJ2-7; D gene: TRBD1; clone size: NA; V gene: TRBV6-4; CDR3 DNA: TGTGCCAGCAGAAAGTCCCGGGACAGAGCCTACGAGCAGTACTTC; CDR3 protein: CASRKSRDRAYEQYF
J gene: TRBJ1-1; D gene: NA; clone size: NA; V gene: TRBV6-5; CDR3 DNA: TGTGCCAGCAGTTATGGGGGCGCGAACACTGAAGCTTTCTTT; CDR3 protein: CASSYGGANTEAFF
J gene: TRBJ2-1; D gene: TRBD1; clone size: NA; V gene: TRBV11-3; CDR3 DNA: TGTGCCAGCAGCTTAGACAGGGGGCGCTTCGGGAGCTTAAGGATGGGTGACAATGAGCAGTTCTTC; CDR3 protein: CASSLDRGRFGSLRMGDNEQFF
J gene: TRBJ2-5; D gene: NA; clone size: NA; V gene: TRBV27; CDR3 DNA: TGTGCCAGCAGCTACAATCCTGGGGACGCAGAGACCCAGTACTTC; CDR3 protein: CASSYNPGDAETQYF
J gene: TRBJ2-3; D gene: NA; clone size: NA; V gene: TRBV19; CDR3 DNA: TGTGCCAGTAGGGGGGCTGCCGTTACAGGGGATACGCAGTATTTT; CDR3 protein: CASRGAAVTGDTQYF
J gene: TRBJ1-1; D gene: NA; clone size: once; V gene: TRBV2; CDR3 DNA: TGTGCCAGCAGCTTTCGACAGGAGAACACTGAAGCTTTCTTT; CDR3 protein: CASSFRQENTEAFF
J gene: TRBJ1-1; D gene: NA; clone size: NA; V gene: TRBV5-8; CDR3 DNA: TGTGCCAGCAGTCTGGGTATTTTGGCCACTGAAGCTTTCTTT; CDR3 protein: CASSLGILATEAFF
J gene: TRBJ1-5; D gene: NA; clone size: NA; V gene: TRBV12-5; CDR3 DNA: TGTGCTAGTGGTTTCCAGCCCGGACAGCCCCAGCATTTT; CDR3 protein: CASGFQPGQPQHF
J gene: TRBJ1-1; D gene: TRBD1; clone size: NA; V gene: TRBV4-1; CDR3 DNA: TGCGCCAGCAGCCAACCCACACTTTTTGGACAGGCTGGAGCTTTCTTT; CDR3 protein: CASSQPTLFGQAGAFF
J gene: TRBJ1-5; D gene: NA; clone size: few; V gene: TRBV2; CDR3 DNA: TGTGCCAGCACCCTTAATTCGATAGCCGGTCAGCCCCAGCATTTT; CDR3 protein: CASTLNSIAGQPQHF
J gene: TRBJ1-1; D gene: NA; clone size: NA; V gene: TRBV10-1; CDR3 DNA: TGCGCCAGCAGTGAGTCGGGCCTTCGGGGCCAGAACACTGAAGCTTTCTTT; CDR3 protein: CASSESGLRGQNTEAFF
J gene: TRBJ2-1; D gene: NA; clone size: NA; V gene: TRBV5-4; CDR3 DNA: TGTGCCAGCAGCCTTAGGGTGGGCAATGAGCAGTTCTTC; CDR3 protein: CASSLRVGNEQFF
J gene: TRBJ2-1; D gene: TRBD1; clone size: NA; V gene: TRBV15; CDR3 DNA: TGTGCCACCAGCAGAGGAGGGACAGGGGAAATCAATGAGCAGTTCTTC; CDR3 protein: CATSRGGTGEINEQFF
J gene: TRBJ1-4; D gene: TRBD1; clone size: NA; V gene: TRBV6-6; CDR3 DNA: TGTGCCAGCAGTTACTTATTGGGAGGGGGCCGGGAAAAACTGTTTTTT; CDR3 protein: CASSYLLGGGREKLFF
J gene: TRBJ2-1; D gene: TRBD2; clone size: NA; V gene: TRBV7-9; CDR3 DNA: TGTGCCAGCGGGACTAGCGGGATTAATGAGCAGTTCTTC; CDR3 protein: CASGTSGINEQFF
J gene: TRBJ2-3; D gene: NA; clone size: NA; V gene: TRBV27; CDR3 DNA: TGTGCCGGAAAAGGCCAGGGGTTGTCGGTAGATACGCAGTATTTT; CDR3 protein: CAGKGQGLSVDTQYF
J gene: TRBJ2-1; D gene: NA; clone size: NA; V gene: TRBV7-9; CDR3 DNA: TGTGCCAGCAGCCCATCGGTAGCGGCTCCCGGGGTGGCCTACAATGAGCAGTTCTTC; CDR3 protein: CASSPSVAAPGVAYNEQFF
J gene: TRBJ2-7; D gene: NA; clone size: once; V gene: TRBV6-5; CDR3 DNA: TGTGCCAGCAGTTTGGACGGACTCTACGAGCAGTACTTC; CDR3 protein: CASSLDGLYEQYF
J gene: TRBJ1-6; D gene: NA; clone size: NA; V gene: TRBV20-1; CDR3 DNA: TGCAGTGCTAGTGGGGGGCGGAATTCACCCCTCCACTTT; CDR3 protein: CSASGGRNSPLHF